This is a list of T cell receptor beta chains from one sample in a study of blood T cell repertoires in COVID-19. This table comes from immunoSEQ multiplex PCR, and its TCRdb copy is limited to in-frame clones, with some not included. Seen here are around 400,000 clones, around 87% observed once, and the top ten hold more than 9%. Sequenced material: peripheral blood. The receptor set was obtained from a woman aged 25 to 39 with COVID-19, enrolled during active disease. Each CDR3 is given with its conserved first and last residue. Fields, in order: V gene, D gene, clone size, J gene, CDR3 protein, CDR3 DNA. The D gene is left open where the match is weak. A clone size is listed for some rows: how often the clone was seen (once, few, many), or a class if it is expanded.

V: TRBV7-8; D: -; size: -; J: TRBJ2-7; CDR3: CASSPRNEQYF; DNA: TGTGCCAGCAGCCCCCGTAACGAGCAGTACTTC
V: TRBV24-1; D: -; size: few; J: TRBJ2-1; CDR3: CAIRDTSNEQFF; DNA: TGTGCCATACGGGACACATCCAATGAGCAGTTCTTC
V: TRBV6-5; D: -; size: -; J: TRBJ1-6; CDR3: CASRTVFNSPLHF; DNA: TGTGCCAGCAGAACAGTTTTTAATTCACCCCTCCACTTT
V: TRBV2; D: -; size: -; J: TRBJ2-3; CDR3: CASSYRRSSTDTQYF; DNA: TGTGCCAGCAGCTATAGGCGGAGTAGCACAGATACGCAGTATTTT
V: TRBV29-1; D: TRBD1; size: -; J: TRBJ1-4; CDR3: CSVVDRDEKLFF; DNA: TGCAGCGTTGTTGACAGGGACGAAAAACTGTTTTTT
V: TRBV5-4; D: TRBD1; size: -; J: TRBJ2-5; CDR3: CASSLVRGLVETQYF; DNA: TGTGCCAGCAGCTTGGTCAGGGGGCTCGTAGAGACCCAGTACTTC
V: TRBV28; D: -; size: -; J: TRBJ2-2; CDR3: CASSLTGVGTGELFF; DNA: TGTGCCAGCAGTTTAACGGGGGTCGGCACCGGGGAGCTGTTTTTT
V: TRBV28; D: TRBD2; size: -; J: TRBJ2-7; CDR3: CASTKGTSGTYEQYF; DNA: TGTGCCAGCACCAAAGGTACTAGCGGGACCTACGAGCAGTACTTC
V: TRBV7-3; D: -; size: many; J: TRBJ2-2; CDR3: CASSLVETGELFF; DNA: TGTGCCAGCAGCTTGGTAGAGACCGGGGAGCTGTTTTTT
V: TRBV6-5; D: -; size: -; J: TRBJ1-1; CDR3: CASSYGQNTEAFF; DNA: TGTGCCAGCAGTTACGGGCAGAACACTGAAGCTTTCTTT
V: TRBV10-2; D: TRBD1; size: -; J: TRBJ2-3; CDR3: CASSGPGTGVPTDTQYF; DNA: TGCGCCAGCAGTGGGCCCGGGACAGGGGTTCCCACAGATACGCAGTATTTT
V: TRBV7-8; D: -; size: -; J: TRBJ2-7; CDR3: CASSLSQLGRLYEQYF; DNA: TGTGCCAGCAGCTTATCCCAGCTTGGCAGGCTCTACGAGCAGTACTTC
V: TRBV30; D: -; size: -; J: TRBJ1-2; CDR3: CAWTSPSYGYTF; DNA: TGTGCCTGGACGAGCCCGTCCTATGGCTACACCTTC
V: TRBV5-8; D: -; size: -; J: TRBJ2-3; CDR3: CASSGGYTQYF; DNA: TGTGCCAGCAGCGGCGGGTATACGCAGTATTTT
V: TRBV28; D: -; size: -; J: TRBJ2-7; CDR3: CASSFLRYRPYEQYF; DNA: TGTGCCAGCAGTTTTCTGAGGTATAGACCCTACGAGCAGTACTTC
V: TRBV5-1; D: TRBD1; size: -; J: TRBJ2-7; CDR3: CASSLGQGADEQYF; DNA: TGCGCCAGCAGCTTGGGACAGGGGGCGGACGAGCAGTACTTC
V: TRBV5-1; D: -; size: -; J: TRBJ1-1; CDR3: CASSLLRGNTEAFF; DNA: TGCGCCAGCAGCTTGTTGCGGGGGAACACTGAAGCTTTCTTT
V: TRBV9; D: -; size: -; J: TRBJ1-2; CDR3: CASSVGELGGGGGYTF; DNA: TGTGCCAGCAGCGTAGGCGAGCTCGGGGGAGGCGGTGGCTACACCTTC
V: TRBV5-1; D: -; size: -; J: TRBJ2-3; CDR3: CASSDPGVNADTQYF; DNA: TGCGCCAGCAGCGACCCAGGGGTTAACGCAGATACGCAGTATTTT
V: TRBV3-1/TRBV3-2; D: -; size: -; J: TRBJ2-1; CDR3: CASSQSREQFF; DNA: TGTGCCAGCAGCCAATCACGGGAGCAGTTCTTC
V: TRBV19; D: TRBD1; size: few; J: TRBJ1-6; CDR3: CASNPDRGYNSPLHF; DNA: TGTGCCAGTAACCCGGACAGGGGCTATAATTCACCCCTCCACTTT
V: TRBV27; D: -; size: -; J: TRBJ1-1; CDR3: CASSLGGLNTEAFF; DNA: TGTGCCAGCAGTTTAGGAGGGCTGAACACTGAAGCTTTCTTT
V: TRBV28; D: -; size: -; J: TRBJ1-3; CDR3: CASSLGPASSGNTIYF; DNA: TGTGCCAGCAGTTTGGGGCCAGCGAGCTCTGGAAACACCATATATTTT
V: TRBV28; D: -; size: -; J: TRBJ1-2; CDR3: CASSRRTANYGYTF; DNA: TGTGCCAGCAGCCGACGGACAGCTAACTATGGCTACACCTTC
V: TRBV20-1; D: TRBD1; size: -; J: TRBJ2-7; CDR3: CSAPGQGGQYF; DNA: TGCAGTGCCCCCGGACAGGGGGGGCAGTACTTC
V: TRBV4-2; D: -; size: -; J: TRBJ1-6; CDR3: CASSQDHRVQNSPLHF; DNA: TGTGCCAGCAGCCAAGACCACAGGGTGCAAAATTCACCCCTCCACTTT
V: TRBV2; D: TRBD2; size: -; J: TRBJ2-2; CDR3: CASSEQTSGLTGELFF; DNA: TGTGCCAGCAGTGAACAGACTAGCGGCCTCACCGGGGAGCTGTTTTTT
V: TRBV9; D: -; size: -; J: TRBJ2-5; CDR3: CASSVGAVGETQYF; DNA: TGTGCCAGCAGCGTAGGCGCGGTCGGGGAGACCCAGTACTTC
V: TRBV4-1; D: -; size: few; J: TRBJ1-1; CDR3: CASSQDSPNTEAFF; DNA: TGCGCCAGCAGCCAAGATTCTCCGAACACTGAAGCTTTCTTT
V: TRBV10-2; D: TRBD1; size: -; J: TRBJ1-2; CDR3: CASSYGQGAGYGYTF; DNA: TGCGCCAGCAGTTACGGACAGGGGGCCGGCTATGGCTACACCTTC
V: TRBV14; D: -; size: -; J: TRBJ2-1; CDR3: CASSQDRTGRGQEQFF; DNA: TGTGCCAGCAGCCAAGATCGAACAGGGAGAGGTCAAGAGCAGTTCTTC
V: TRBV6-1; D: TRBD2; size: -; J: TRBJ2-7; CDR3: CASSERLATFSYEQYF; DNA: TGTGCCAGCAGTGAGAGACTAGCCACCTTCTCCTACGAGCAGTACTTC
V: TRBV7-2; D: -; size: few; J: TRBJ1-5; CDR3: CASSLVGGGQPQHF; DNA: TGTGCCAGCAGCTTAGTGGGGGGGGGTCAGCCCCAGCATTTT
V: TRBV6-5; D: TRBD1; size: -; J: TRBJ2-1; CDR3: CASKTFGTGHNEQFF; DNA: TGTGCCAGCAAAACCTTCGGGACAGGGCACAATGAGCAGTTCTTC
V: TRBV28; D: -; size: -; J: TRBJ2-1; CDR3: CASRVTRGYSNEQFF; DNA: TGTGCCAGCCGCGTGACCCGCGGATATTCAAATGAGCAGTTCTTC
V: TRBV5-1; D: TRBD1; size: -; J: TRBJ2-5; CDR3: CASSVTGDGTQYF; DNA: TGCGCCAGCAGCGTCACAGGGGACGGGACCCAGTACTTC
V: TRBV19; D: TRBD1; size: -; J: TRBJ2-5; CDR3: CASSIDHGQGAETQYF; DNA: TGTGCCAGTAGTATAGATCATGGACAGGGGGCCGAGACCCAGTACTTC
V: TRBV7-2; D: -; size: -; J: TRBJ2-2; CDR3: CASRNVGDFLNTGELFF; DNA: TGTGCCAGCAGAAATGTGGGGGACTTTCTCAACACCGGGGAGCTGTTTTTT
V: TRBV29-1; D: -; size: -; J: TRBJ2-6; CDR3: CSVANSGANVLTF; DNA: TGCAGCGTTGCAAACTCTGGGGCCAACGTCCTGACTTTC
V: TRBV7-8; D: -; size: -; J: TRBJ2-2; CDR3: CATGASSTGELFF; DNA: TGTGCCACAGGGGCTAGCTCCACCGGGGAGCTGTTTTTT
V: TRBV30; D: -; size: -; J: TRBJ1-2; CDR3: CAWISGANYGYTF; DNA: TGTGCCTGGATATCAGGGGCGAACTATGGCTACACCTTC
V: TRBV6-5; D: TRBD2; size: -; J: TRBJ2-5; CDR3: CASSLASGSGETQYF; DNA: TGTGCCAGCAGTTTGGCTAGCGGGAGTGGCGAGACCCAGTACTTC
V: TRBV9; D: -; size: -; J: TRBJ1-1; CDR3: CASSRYDTNTEAFF; DNA: TGTGCCAGCAGCAGATACGACACGAACACTGAAGCTTTCTTT
V: TRBV5-1; D: TRBD2; size: once; J: TRBJ2-3; CDR3: CASSFVAGATDTQYF; DNA: TGCGCCAGCAGCTTTGTAGCGGGAGCAACAGATACGCAGTATTTT
V: TRBV29-1; D: TRBD2; size: -; J: TRBJ2-7; CDR3: CSVGRGGGYEQYF; DNA: TGCAGCGTTGGTCGGGGGGGAGGGTACGAGCAGTACTTC
V: TRBV19; D: -; size: -; J: TRBJ2-6; CDR3: CASSMSGSGANVLTF; DNA: TGTGCCAGTAGTATGTCGGGGTCCGGGGCCAACGTCCTGACTTTC
V: TRBV11-3; D: -; size: -; J: TRBJ2-7; CDR3: CASSPLGAGDPHEQYF; DNA: TGTGCCAGCAGCCCCTTGGGGGCGGGAGACCCCCACGAGCAGTACTTC
V: TRBV7-2; D: TRBD1; size: -; J: TRBJ2-5; CDR3: CASSLTLDRERETQYF; DNA: TGTGCCAGCAGCTTAACCCTGGACAGGGAGAGGGAGACCCAGTACTTC
V: TRBV10-2; D: -; size: -; J: TRBJ2-5; CDR3: CASSGRRETQYF; DNA: TGCGCCAGCAGTGGACGGAGGGAGACCCAGTACTTC
V: TRBV27; D: -; size: -; J: TRBJ2-2; CDR3: CASSAELANTGELFF; DNA: TGTGCCAGCAGTGCCGAACTCGCGAACACCGGGGAGCTGTTTTTT
V: TRBV28; D: -; size: -; J: TRBJ1-2; CDR3: CASSPTGFNYGYTF; DNA: TGTGCCAGCAGTCCGACGGGATTTAACTATGGCTACACCTTC